This is a list of T cell receptor beta chains from one sample in a study of identical twins. TCRdb independently ran MiXCR on the 5' RACE reads; one entry per CDR3 protein. The sample lists about 460,000 distinct CDR3 sequences; 11% to 15% were seen once. These same data were also listed under a study on yellow fever vaccine responses in identical twins.

The material sequenced was CD4+ T cells sorted from blood. The receptors here all came from a young woman in good health. Each CDR3 is given with its conserved first and last residue. The order of the fields is J gene, clone size, V gene, D gene, CDR3 DNA, CDR3 protein. The D gene is left open where the match is weak. Expanded clones get a size class; other rows say once, few or many, or leave the size out.

TRBJ2-3,many,TRBV5-1,NA,TGCGCCAGCACCACAGGCACAGATACGCAGTATTTT,CASTTGTDTQYF
TRBJ2-3,NA,TRBV4-3,TRBD1,TGCGCCAGCAGCCAAGATCACTTAAGACAGACTGGACAGGGCCCAGATACGCAGTATTTT,CASSQDHLRQTGQGPDTQYF
TRBJ2-7,NA,TRBV20-1,NA,TGCAGTGCTAGCGACTTGGCCTACGAGCAGTACTTC,CSASDLAYEQYF
TRBJ2-7,NA,TRBV4-2,TRBD1,TGTGCCAGCAGCCAAGCCGGGACAGCAACCTACGAGCAGTACTTC,CASSQAGTATYEQYF
TRBJ1-1,NA,TRBV7-9,NA,TGTGCCAGCAGTCTAGGGGGAAGGACCATTGGGGAAGCTTTCTTT,CASSLGGRTIGEAFF
TRBJ2-5,NA,TRBV10-2,NA,TGCGCCAGCAGCCGGACAAGAAACCAAGAGACCCAGTACTTC,CASSRTRNQETQYF
TRBJ2-7,few,TRBV6-1,TRBD2,TGTGCCAGCCACCCCAGCGGGAGGGCCTACGAGCAGTACTTC,CASHPSGRAYEQYF
TRBJ2-7,many,TRBV5-1,TRBD1,TGCGCCAGCAGCTTGACCTCGACAGGGCGCAACGAGCAGTACTTC,CASSLTSTGRNEQYF
TRBJ2-3,few,TRBV18,NA,TGTGCCAGCTCAACTACTAGGAGCACAGATACGCAGTATTTT,CASSTTRSTDTQYF
TRBJ2-1,few,TRBV7-2,TRBD1,TGTGCCAGCAGCCGACCGGCAGGGGGCCCCTACAATGAGCAGTTCTTC,CASSRPAGGPYNEQFF
TRBJ2-3,NA,TRBV7-6,TRBD2,TGTGCCAGCAGCTTAACACTAGCGGGAGTTGCAGATACGCAGTATTTT,CASSLTLAGVADTQYF
TRBJ2-2,NA,TRBV18,TRBD2,TGTGCCAGCTCTCAGGGTCAACAACTAGCGGGGGCCTCGAACACCGGGGAGCTGTTTTTT,CASSQGQQLAGASNTGELFF
TRBJ2-2,NA,TRBV12-3/TRBV12-4,NA,TGTGCCGGGGGCGGCAGCACCGGGGAGCTGTTTTTT,CAGGGSTGELFF
TRBJ2-2,NA,TRBV12-3/TRBV12-4,TRBD2,TGTGCCAGCAGCCGGACTAGCGGGAGTAACGGGGAGCTGTTTTTT,CASSRTSGSNGELFF
TRBJ2-3,many,TRBV29-1,TRBD2,TGCAGCCCCCGCGGGCTAGCGGGAGTGGATACGCAGTATTTT,CSPRGLAGVDTQYF
TRBJ2-2,few,TRBV20-1,NA,TGCAGTGCTAGAGATCTCTCACAGAACACCGGGGAGCTGTTTTTT,CSARDLSQNTGELFF
TRBJ2-1,few,TRBV6-5,TRBD2,TGTGCCAGCAGTTACGCTAGCGGGAGTTACAATGAGCAGTTCTTC,CASSYASGSYNEQFF
TRBJ1-1,many,TRBV14,TRBD1,TGTGCCAGCAGCCAACGGAAGACAGGGAGAGGCACTGAAGCTTTCTTT,CASSQRKTGRGTEAFF
TRBJ2-3,NA,TRBV9,TRBD2,TGTGCCAGCAGCGCTACTAGCGGGAGTACAGATACGCAGTATTTT,CASSATSGSTDTQYF
TRBJ2-7,NA,TRBV15,TRBD2,TGTGCCACCAGCATGCCTAGCGGAGTCTCCTACGAGCAGTACTTC,CATSMPSGVSYEQYF
TRBJ2-1,few,TRBV20-1,NA,TGCAGTGCCTCCGGGACTCACAATGAGCAGTTCTTC,CSASGTHNEQFF
TRBJ2-3,few,TRBV5-1,TRBD1,TGCGCCAGCTTTCCTCGGGACAGGAGCACAGATACGCAGTATTTT,CASFPRDRSTDTQYF
TRBJ2-5,NA,TRBV18,TRBD2,TGTGCCAGCTCACCATCAGCGGGGGCGGAGACCCAGTACTTC,CASSPSAGAETQYF
TRBJ1-5,NA,TRBV4-1,NA,TGCGCCAGCAGCCAAGTAACGGCAGACAATCAGCCCCAGCATTTT,CASSQVTADNQPQHF
TRBJ2-7,once,TRBV6-1,NA,TGTGCCAGCTCGGCCCCCCGGGACCCCTACGAGCAGTACTTC,CASSAPRDPYEQYF
TRBJ1-1,many,TRBV29-1,TRBD1,TGCAGCGTTGTAGAGACAGGGGGCCGATTCGAAGCTTTCTTT,CSVVETGGRFEAFF
TRBJ2-7,many,TRBV10-3,NA,TGTGCCATCAGTGAGTCGAATCACCCCTACGAGCAGTACTTC,CAISESNHPYEQYF
TRBJ2-3,few,TRBV7-2,TRBD2,TGTGCCAGCAGCTTAGTTCCTAGCGGGGGGGCTACAGATACGCAGTATTTT,CASSLVPSGGATDTQYF
TRBJ2-3,NA,TRBV30,NA,TGTGCCTGGAGTAGTCTGGATACGCAGTATTTT,CAWSSLDTQYF
TRBJ2-2,NA,TRBV20-1,NA,TGCAGTGCTAGAGATCTAGTTACAGCGAACACCGGGGAGCTGTTTTTT,CSARDLVTANTGELFF
TRBJ2-1,many,TRBV20-1,TRBD2,TGCAGTGCTACGGGGACTAGCGGGAGGAATGAGCAGTTCTTC,CSATGTSGRNEQFF
TRBJ2-2,many,TRBV9,NA,TGTGCCAGCAGCGTAGCAAGGCGGGCAGGGAGCACCGGGGAGCTGTTTTTT,CASSVARRAGSTGELFF
TRBJ2-1,NA,TRBV15,TRBD2,TGTGCCACCAGCAGAGATCGGCTAGCGGGAGATCACAATGAGCAGTTCTTC,CATSRDRLAGDHNEQFF
TRBJ1-2,many,TRBV28,TRBD1,TGTGCCACCATCCCGGCCGGGACAGGGGAAAGAAACTATGGCTACACCTTC,CATIPAGTGERNYGYTF
TRBJ2-3,NA,TRBV20-1,TRBD2,TGCAGTGCTATCACCCAGCGGGGGTCCACAGATACGCAGTATTTT,CSAITQRGSTDTQYF
TRBJ2-7,many,TRBV12-3/TRBV12-4,TRBD2,TGTGCCAGCAGTCTCATAGCGGGAGGGCACTCCGAGCAGTACTTC,CASSLIAGGHSEQYF
TRBJ2-4,NA,TRBV15,NA,TGTGCCACCAGCGTCCGAAAAATTCTAGCCAAAAACATTCAGTACTTC,CATSVRKILAKNIQYF
TRBJ1-5,NA,TRBV29-1,TRBD1,TGCAGCGTCAAAGGGGACAGTGAATATAGCAATCAGCCCCAGCATTTT,CSVKGDSEYSNQPQHF
TRBJ2-7,NA,TRBV5-1,TRBD1,TGCGCCAGCGGACAGGGTAACTCCTACGAGCAGTACTTC,CASGQGNSYEQYF
TRBJ2-2,NA,TRBV7-2,TRBD1,TGTGCCAGCAGCCCTCCGGGACAGACACACGGGGAGCTGTTTTTT,CASSPPGQTHGELFF
TRBJ2-7,many,TRBV5-1,NA,TGCGCCAGCAGCTTGGGATACCAGGCCTACGAGCAGTACTTC,CASSLGYQAYEQYF
TRBJ2-5,NA,TRBV5-1,TRBD1,TGCGCCAGCAGCTATTCCGCCTGGACAGGGAGTTTGCCCCAGTACTTC,CASSYSAWTGSLPQYF
TRBJ1-6,few,TRBV7-3,NA,TGTGCCAGCAGCTTAGGAGTTAGGGATTCACCCCTCCACTTT,CASSLGVRDSPLHF
TRBJ2-7,few,TRBV11-1,TRBD2,TGTGCCAGCAGCAACATCCCCGGACTAGCGGGGGGTCCATCCTACGAGCAGTACTTC,CASSNIPGLAGGPSYEQYF